These 14 T cell receptor beta chains share one sample of origin, sequenced in a study of PD-L1 blockade in urothelial cancer. Profiling relied on immunoSEQ multiplex PCR, and the TCRdb table lists in-frame clones only, not all of them. Of 45,000 to 65,000 clones listed, approximately 87% were seen once; the top ten hold 5.8%. The sequencing used PBMCs, collected around atezolizumab (anti-PD-L1) treatment. These receptors originate from a man aged 40-49 years with urothelial cancer.

The sample holds a few counts of this clone. The chain joins TRBV7-3 to TRBJ2-3; no clear D gene. In germline, CDR1 is SGHTA, CDR2 FQGTGA. This CDR3 has 13 residues. The germline V and J ends were trimmed by 3 bases and 6 bases, with 10 bases remaining between them. This chain's CDR3 is CASSFRDGDTQYF. CDR3 DNA: TGTGCCAGCAGCTTCCGAGACGGGGATACGCAGTATTTT.

The CDR3 DNA is TGTGCCAGCAGCCATGGCGGGGGGACCCAGTACTTC. Its protein is CASSHGGGTQYF. The chain carries TRBV14 and TRBJ2-5, with TRBD2 matching 7 bases. The CDR3 length is 12 residues. Germline V lookup: CDR1 SGHDN, CDR2 FVKESK. After removal of 3 bases from V and 7 bases from J, the junction contained 2 bases not matched to a gene.

Here the CDR3 reads CSVDWVLRGTDTQYF. The DNA for the CDR3 is TGCAGCGTTGATTGGGTGCTTCGGGGCACAGATACGCAGTATTTT. The V call is TRBV29-1, the J call TRBJ2-3; D is undetermined. The V end was cut by 3 bases, the J end by 1 base, with 14 bases between. The CDR3 has 15 residues. Looked up from germline, CDR1 is SQVTM and CDR2 is ANQGSEA.

The chain has TRBV21-1 and TRBJ2-7; TRBD2 is the table's D call and was not checked against the DNA. TRBV21-1 is a listed pseudogene. CDR3 size: 18 residues. Written as DNA, the CDR3 is TGTGCCAGCAGCAAAGTTGGGCGACTGGCGGAGGCGTACTACGAGCAGTACTTC. Translation: CASSKVGRLAEAYYEQYF.

This rearrangement joins TRBV6-4 to TRBJ2-2; perhaps TRBD1 as D (5 bases). Germline V CDR1 and CDR2: MRHNA, SNTAGT. The CDR3 runs to 14 residues. Trimming cost V 7 bases and J 1 base, with 10 bases left between them. CDR3 protein: CASKGNLNTGELFF. The CDR3 DNA reads as TGTGCCAGCAAGGGGAACCTGAACACCGGGGAGCTGTTTTTT.

The chain uses TRBV9 and TRBJ2-5; 8 bases align to TRBD1. Germline loops: CDR1 SGDLS, CDR2 YYNGEE. Losses at the gene ends were 3 bases for V and 1 base for J; bases not matched to a gene: 5. This CDR3 is 15 amino acids long. The chain's CDR3 is CASSGGTGGQETQYF. CDR3 DNA: TGTGCCAGCAGCGGGGGAACAGGGGGCCAAGAGACCCAGTACTTC.

The sample holds one count of this clone. The rearrangement uses TRBV28 and TRBJ2-3; a possible D gene is TRBD1 (6 bases). V lost 5 bases, J lost 2 bases, and 14 bases lay in between. Germline V gene data show CDR1 as MDHEN and CDR2 as SYDVKM. This CDR3 spans 15 amino acids. The CDR3 DNA is TGTGCCAGCAGTCCCAGGGGTCGGGCCACAGATACGCAGTATTTT. It translates to CASSPRGRATDTQYF.

This clone appeared once. The chain has TRBV28 and TRBJ2-3, with no clear D. The CDR3 loop spans 14 amino acids. Germline assignment: CDR1 MDHEN and CDR2 SYDVKM. The V and J ends lost 2 bases and 2 bases respectively, with 8 bases between them. This CDR3 reads CASSLSLNTDTQYF. The CDR3 DNA reads TGTGCCAGCAGTTTAAGCCTAAACACAGATACGCAGTATTTT.

The chain couples TRBV7-3 to TRBJ2-1; 11 bases align to TRBD2. Germline trimming cut 8 bases from V and 6 bases from J; bases unmatched to any gene: 6. The CDR3 covers 14 residues. CDR1 SGHTA and CDR2 FQGTGA come from the germline V gene. The CDR3 is CASGIAGGPNEQFF. The CDR3 nucleotides read TGTGCCAGCGGCATAGCGGGAGGGCCCAATGAGCAGTTCTTC. The full variable domain, its missing parts supplied by reference TRBV7-3 and TRBJ2-1, is GAGVSQTPSNKVTEKGKYVELRCDPISGHTALYWYRQSLGQGPEFLIYFQGTGAADDSGLPNDRFFAVRPEGSVSTLKIQRTERGDSAVYLCASGIAGGPNEQFFGPGTRLTVL.

The chain uses TRBV27 and TRBJ1-5, with D maybe TRBD1 (6 bases). V was pared by 3 bases and J by 4 bases, with 16 bases between. Per the germline V gene, CDR1 is MNHEY and CDR2 is SMNVEV (reference sequence). CDR3 length: 16 residues. The CDR3 sequence: CASSFGRPGENQPQHF. DNA for the CDR3: TGTGCCAGCAGTTTTGGACGCCCAGGGGAAAATCAGCCCCAGCATTTT.

The chain has TRBV19 and TRBJ2-3; 9 bases match TRBD2. There are 13 residues in the CDR3. Germline V gene sequence: CDR1 LNHDA, CDR2 SQIVND (reference sequence). Trimming removed 7 bases from V and 4 bases from J; junction bases left unmatched: 3. The CDR3 DNA sequence: TGTGCCAGTAAGGCGGGAGGGTCAGATACGCAGTATTTT. Its translation is CASKAGGSDTQYF. Variable domain in full (rest from reference TRBV19 and TRBJ2-3): DGGITQSPKYLFRKEGQNVTLSCEQNLNHDAMYWYRQDPGQGLRLIYYSQIVNDFQKGDIAEGYSVSREKKESFPLTVTSAQKNPTAFYLCASKAGGSDTQYFGPGTRLTVL.

The rearrangement joins TRBV19 to TRBJ2-7; 10 nucleotides match TRBD2. The ends lost 3 bases at V and 6 bases at J; junction bases unmatched: 5. There are 14 residues in the CDR3. Germline V gene sequence: CDR1 LNHDA, CDR2 SQIVND (reference sequence). Here the CDR3 reads CASSITSGKVEQYF. The DNA for the CDR3 is TGTGCCAGTAGTATTACTAGCGGGAAAGTCGAGCAGTACTTC. Together with reference TRBV19 and TRBJ2-7, the CDR3 gives the full variable domain: DGGITQSPKYLFRKEGQNVTLSCEQNLNHDAMYWYRQDPGQGLRLIYYSQIVNDFQKGDIAEGYSVSREKKESFPLTVTSAQKNPTAFYLCASSITSGKVEQYFGPGTRLTVT.

This chain uses TRBV28 with TRBJ1-5; D not certain. Trimming removed 3 bases at V and 6 bases at J, with 15 bases between. The germline gives CDR1 MDHEN, CDR2 SYDVKM. The CDR3 loop spans 15 amino acids. The DNA for the CDR3 is TGTGCCAGCAGTTTTACATCTCGGTCGGGTCAGCCCCAGCATTTT. It encodes CASSFTSRSGQPQHF. Complete variable domain (other parts from reference TRBV28 and TRBJ1-5): DVKVTQSSRYLVKRTGEKVFLECVQDMDHENMFWYRQDPGLGLRLIYFSYDVKMKEKGDIPEGYSVSREKKERFSLILESASTNQTSMYLCASSFTSRSGQPQHFGDGTRLSIL.

CDR3 in amino acids: CAISESLSLAGDLYEQYF. DNA of the CDR3: TGTGCCATCAGTGAGTCCTTATCGCTAGCGGGAGACCTCTACGAGCAGTACTTC. V is TRBV10-3 and J is TRBJ2-7; 10 bases are a match to TRBD2. Germline lookup yields CDR1 ENHRY and CDR2 SYGVKD. The CDR3 sequence is 18 residues long. Trimming took 0 bases from V and 3 from J; bases not matched to a gene: 11.